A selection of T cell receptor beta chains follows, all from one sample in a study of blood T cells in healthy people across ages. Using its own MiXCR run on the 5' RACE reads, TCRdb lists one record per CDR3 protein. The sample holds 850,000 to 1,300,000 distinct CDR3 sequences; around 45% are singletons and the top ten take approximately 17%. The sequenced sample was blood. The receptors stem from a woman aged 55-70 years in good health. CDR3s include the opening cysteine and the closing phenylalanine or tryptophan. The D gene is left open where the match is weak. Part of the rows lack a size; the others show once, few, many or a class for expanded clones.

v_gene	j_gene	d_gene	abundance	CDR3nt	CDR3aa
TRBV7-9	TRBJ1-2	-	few	TGTGCCAGCAGGCCGACAGTAAACTATGGCTACACCTTC	CASRPTVNYGYTF
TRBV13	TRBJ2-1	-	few	TGTGCCAGCAGCTTAGCAGATATGGATGAGCAGTTCTTC	CASSLADMDEQFF
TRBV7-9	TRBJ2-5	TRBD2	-	TGTGCCAGCAGCTTACCTAGCGGGATACAAGAGACCCAGTACTTC	CASSLPSGIQETQYF
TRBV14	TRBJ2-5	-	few	TGTGCCAGCAGCCAAGAGCAGGGAGGGACCCAGTACTTC	CASSQEQGGTQYF
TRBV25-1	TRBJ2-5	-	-	TGTGCCAGCAGTGAATATGGGGGTGAGACCCAGTACTTC	CASSEYGGETQYF
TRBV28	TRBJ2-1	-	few	TGTGCCAGCAGTCTCCAGGGGGGTCATAACAATGAGCAGTTCTTC	CASSLQGGHNNEQFF
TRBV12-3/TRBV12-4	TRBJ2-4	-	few	TGTGCCAGCAGTCACCGCCCCGAAATAGCCAAAAACATTCAGTACTTC	CASSHRPEIAKNIQYF
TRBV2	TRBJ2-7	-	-	TGTGCCAGCAGTGAACTGTACTCGGGGGCTAAGAGCTCCTACGAGCAGTACTTC	CASSELYSGAKSSYEQYF
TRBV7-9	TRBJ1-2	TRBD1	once	TGTGCCAGCAGCTTAGCGGGGACAGGGTATGGCTACACCTTC	CASSLAGTGYGYTF
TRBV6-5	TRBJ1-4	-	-	TGTGCCAGCAGTTACGGGCACCCTGCAACTAATGAAAAACTGTTTTTT	CASSYGHPATNEKLFF
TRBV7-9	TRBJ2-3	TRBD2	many	TGTGCCAGCAGCACCAAGGGCTCGCTAGCGGGGATGGATACGCAGTATTTT	CASSTKGSLAGMDTQYF
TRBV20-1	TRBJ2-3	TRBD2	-	TGCAGTGCTAGTGGGAGGGCGGGCGATAGATGGGATACGCAGTATTTT	CSASGRAGDRWDTQYF
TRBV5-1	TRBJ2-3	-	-	TGCGCCAGCAGCCCCCGACGCTCAGATACGCAGTATTTT	CASSPRRSDTQYF
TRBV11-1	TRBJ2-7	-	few	TGTGCCAGCTTGAGGGACGGAGACTACGAGCAGTACTTC	CASLRDGDYEQYF
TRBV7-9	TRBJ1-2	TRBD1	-	TGTGCCAGCAGCTTCCCCGACAGGGAGAATGGCTACACCTTC	CASSFPDRENGYTF
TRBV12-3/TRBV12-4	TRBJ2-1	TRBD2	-	TGTGCCAGCAGTACCCTAGCGGGAGAAGGCAATGAGCAGTTCTTC	CASSTLAGEGNEQFF
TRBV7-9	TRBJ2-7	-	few	TGTGCCAGCAGCCCAGATGTGGGGGGTCACGAGCAGTACTTC	CASSPDVGGHEQYF
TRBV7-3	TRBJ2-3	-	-	TGTGCCAGCAGCTCACTACGGGAGTTCAGGGCAGATACGCAGTATTTT	CASSSLREFRADTQYF